This T cell receptor beta chain was identified during a study of cytomegalovirus exposure and HLA in healthy donors. For the study at large: Earlier results showed roughly 120 million unique TCR beta sequences derived from roughly 180 million T cells.

Whole-study results and caveats: A later analysis linked roughly 17,000 TCR beta sequences to HLA alleles at 0.05 false discovery rate.

Primers included in the PCR were 60 Vbeta and 13 Jbeta primers. Data came from immunoSEQ multiplex PCR; TCRdb stores just in-frame clones and leaves some out. The sample records 150,000 to 200,000 clones, approximately 84% being singletons. With respect to this clone: Its target is unknown.

The sequencing input was PBMCs. The TCR comes from a woman aged 45-60 years in good health and CMV-seropositive.

In nucleotides, the CDR3 is TGTGCCAGCAGTGAAACCGGGGATAATTCACCCCTCCACTTT. Translation: CASSETGDNSPLHF. The rearrangement joins TRBV2 to TRBJ1-6; D gene uncertain. Per the germline V gene, CDR1 is SNHLY and CDR2 is FYNNEI. CDR3 size: 14 residues. Trimming left V 2 bases short and J 5 bases short, with 7 bases between.